This T cell receptor (beta chain) was identified in a study of blood T cell repertoires in COVID-19. Study-wide context: PBMCs, B-cell-depleted T cells, or T cells were the source of the cDNA or gDNA that made up the material.

Here immunoSEQ multiplex PCR was the method, and the copy in TCRdb shows in-frame clones only, minus some. The profile shows about 70,000 clones, under 85% of them singletons. Germline V CDR1 and CDR2: SGHTA, FQGNSA. The junction had 12 bases not matched to a gene; V was cut back by 5 bases and J by 7 bases. CDR3 length: 15 amino acids. J is TRBJ2-7 and V is TRBV7-2, with 9 bases aligning to TRBD2. The sample consisted of peripheral blood. The receptor comes from a man in his 70s with acute or convalescent COVID-19. The CDR3, as DNA: TGTGCCAGCAGCCCTCCGGCGGGAGGGGCAGGGGAGCAGTACTTC. Translation gives CASSPPAGGAGEQYF.